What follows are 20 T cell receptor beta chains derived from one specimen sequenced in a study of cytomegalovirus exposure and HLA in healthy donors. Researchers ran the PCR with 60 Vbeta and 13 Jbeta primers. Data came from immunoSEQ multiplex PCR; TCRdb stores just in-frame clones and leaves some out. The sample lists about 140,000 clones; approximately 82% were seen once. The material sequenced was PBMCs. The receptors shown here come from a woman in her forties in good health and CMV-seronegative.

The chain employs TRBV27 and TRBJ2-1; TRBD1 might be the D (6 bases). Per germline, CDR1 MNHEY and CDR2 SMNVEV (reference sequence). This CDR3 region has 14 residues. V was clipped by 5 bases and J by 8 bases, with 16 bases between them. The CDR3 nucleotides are TGTGCCAGCAGTCAGGGGTACCATTGGGATGAGCAGTTCTTC. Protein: CASSQGYHWDEQFF.

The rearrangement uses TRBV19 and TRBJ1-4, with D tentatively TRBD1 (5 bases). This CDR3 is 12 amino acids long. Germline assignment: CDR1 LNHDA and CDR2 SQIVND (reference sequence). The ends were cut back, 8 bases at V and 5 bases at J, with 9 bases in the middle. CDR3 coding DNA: TGTGCCAGTTCGAGACAGAATGAAAAACTGTTTTTT. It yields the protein CASSRQNEKLFF.

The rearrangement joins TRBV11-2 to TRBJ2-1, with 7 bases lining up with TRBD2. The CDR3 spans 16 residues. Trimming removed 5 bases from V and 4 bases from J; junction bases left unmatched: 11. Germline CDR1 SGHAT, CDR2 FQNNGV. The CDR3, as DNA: TGTGCCAGCAGCCCCTGGGCTAGCGGCAATTACAATGAGCAGTTCTTC. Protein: CASSPWASGNYNEQFF.

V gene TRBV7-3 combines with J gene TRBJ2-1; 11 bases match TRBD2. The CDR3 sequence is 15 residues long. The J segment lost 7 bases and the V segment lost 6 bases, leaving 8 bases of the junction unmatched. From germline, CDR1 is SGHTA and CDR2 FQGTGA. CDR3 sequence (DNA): TGTGCCAGCAGTTTGACTAGCGGGACTTGGAATGAGCAGTTCTTC. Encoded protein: CASSLTSGTWNEQFF.

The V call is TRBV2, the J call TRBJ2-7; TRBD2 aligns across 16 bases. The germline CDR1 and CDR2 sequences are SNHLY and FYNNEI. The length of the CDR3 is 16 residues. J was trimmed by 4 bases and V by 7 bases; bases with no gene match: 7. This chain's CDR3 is CASTKGTSGRVYEQYF. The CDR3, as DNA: TGTGCCAGCACTAAAGGGACTAGCGGGAGGGTTTACGAGCAGTACTTC.

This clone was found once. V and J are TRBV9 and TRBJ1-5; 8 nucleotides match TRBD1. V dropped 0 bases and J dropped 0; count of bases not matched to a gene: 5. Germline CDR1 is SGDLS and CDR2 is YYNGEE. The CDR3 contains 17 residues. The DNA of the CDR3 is TGTGCCAGCAGCGTAGGGGGACAGGAGTATAGCAATCAGCCCCAGCATTTT. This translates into CASSVGGQEYSNQPQHF.

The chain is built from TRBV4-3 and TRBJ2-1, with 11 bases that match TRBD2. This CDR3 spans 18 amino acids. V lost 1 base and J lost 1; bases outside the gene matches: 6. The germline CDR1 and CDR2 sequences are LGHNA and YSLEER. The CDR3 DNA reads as TGCGCCAGCAGCCAAGGACCTAGCGGGGGGTCGTCCTACAATGAGCAGTTCTTC. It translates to CASSQGPSGGSSYNEQFF.

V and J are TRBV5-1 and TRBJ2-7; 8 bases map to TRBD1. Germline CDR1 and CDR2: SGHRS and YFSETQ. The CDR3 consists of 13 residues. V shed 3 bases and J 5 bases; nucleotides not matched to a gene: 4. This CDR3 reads CASSWTGTHEQYF. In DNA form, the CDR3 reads TGCGCCAGCAGCTGGACAGGGACCCACGAGCAGTACTTC.

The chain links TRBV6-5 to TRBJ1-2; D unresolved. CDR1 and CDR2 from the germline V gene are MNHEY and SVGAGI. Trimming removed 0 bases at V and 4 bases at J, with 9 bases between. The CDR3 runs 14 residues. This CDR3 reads CASSYSEGVYGYTF. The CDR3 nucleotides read TGTGCCAGCAGTTACTCGGAGGGAGTCTATGGCTACACCTTC.

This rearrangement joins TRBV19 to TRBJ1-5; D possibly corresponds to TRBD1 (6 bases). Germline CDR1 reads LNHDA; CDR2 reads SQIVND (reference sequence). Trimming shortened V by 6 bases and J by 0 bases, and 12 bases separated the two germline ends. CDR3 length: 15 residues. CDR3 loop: CASRETGHSNQPQHF. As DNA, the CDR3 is TGTGCCAGTAGAGAGACAGGTCATAGCAATCAGCCCCAGCATTTT.

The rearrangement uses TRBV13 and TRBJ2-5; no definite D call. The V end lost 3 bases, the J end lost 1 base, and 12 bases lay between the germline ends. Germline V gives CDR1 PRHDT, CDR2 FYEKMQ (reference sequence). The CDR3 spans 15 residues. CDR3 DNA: TGTGCCAGCAGCTTTGCACCAAATAGCCAAGAGACCCAGTACTTC. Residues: CASSFAPNSQETQYF.

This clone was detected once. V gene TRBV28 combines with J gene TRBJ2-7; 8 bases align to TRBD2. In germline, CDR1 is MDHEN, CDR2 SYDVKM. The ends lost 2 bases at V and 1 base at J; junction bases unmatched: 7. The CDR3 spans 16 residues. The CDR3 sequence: CASSLGREGRSYEQYF. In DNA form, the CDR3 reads TGTGCCAGCAGTTTAGGACGGGAGGGCCGTTCCTACGAGCAGTACTTC.

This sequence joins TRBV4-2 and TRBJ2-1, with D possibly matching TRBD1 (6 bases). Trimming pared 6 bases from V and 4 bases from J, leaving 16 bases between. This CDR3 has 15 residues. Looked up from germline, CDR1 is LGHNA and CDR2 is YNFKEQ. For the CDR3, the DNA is TGTGCCAGCAGGTCGGGACAAAGCATTTACAATGAGCAGTTCTTC. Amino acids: CASRSGQSIYNEQFF.

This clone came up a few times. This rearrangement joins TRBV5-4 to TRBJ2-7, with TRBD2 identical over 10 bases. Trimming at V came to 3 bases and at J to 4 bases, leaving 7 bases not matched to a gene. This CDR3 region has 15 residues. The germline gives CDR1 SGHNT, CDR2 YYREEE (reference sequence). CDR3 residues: CASSSKGLAKYEQYF. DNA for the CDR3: TGTGCCAGCAGCTCAAAGGGACTAGCGAAATACGAGCAGTACTTC.

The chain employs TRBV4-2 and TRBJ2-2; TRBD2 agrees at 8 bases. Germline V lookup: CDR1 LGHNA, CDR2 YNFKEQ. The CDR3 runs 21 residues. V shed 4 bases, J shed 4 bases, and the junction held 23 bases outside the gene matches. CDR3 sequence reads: CASSLPGVGLAGRRVTGELFF. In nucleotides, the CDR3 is TGTGCCAGCAGCCTACCTGGTGTGGGGTTAGCGGGGAGACGGGTCACCGGGGAGCTGTTTTTT.

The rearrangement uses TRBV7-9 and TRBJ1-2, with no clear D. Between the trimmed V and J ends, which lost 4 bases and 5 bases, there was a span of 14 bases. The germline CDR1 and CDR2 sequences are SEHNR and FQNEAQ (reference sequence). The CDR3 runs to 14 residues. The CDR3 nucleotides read TGTGCCAGCAGCTCCCAATTTAGCACTTATGGCTACACCTTC. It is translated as CASSSQFSTYGYTF.

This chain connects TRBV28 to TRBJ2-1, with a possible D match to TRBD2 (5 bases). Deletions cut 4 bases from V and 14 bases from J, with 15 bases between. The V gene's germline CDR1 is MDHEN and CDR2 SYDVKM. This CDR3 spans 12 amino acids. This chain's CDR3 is CASSSGNGRKFF. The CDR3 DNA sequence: TGTGCCAGCAGTTCCGGGAATGGAAGGAAGTTCTTC. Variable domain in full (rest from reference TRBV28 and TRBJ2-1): DVKVTQSSRYLVKRTGEKVFLECVQDMDHENMFWYRQDPGLGLRLIYFSYDVKMKEKGDIPEGYSVSREKKERFSLILESASTNQTSMYLCASSSGNGRKFFGPGTRLTVL.

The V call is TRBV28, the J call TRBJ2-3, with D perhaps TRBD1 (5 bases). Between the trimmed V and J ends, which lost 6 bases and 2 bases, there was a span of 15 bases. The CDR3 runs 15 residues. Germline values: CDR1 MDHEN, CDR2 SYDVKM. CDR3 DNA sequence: TGTGCCAGCAGCCGCCGGGCAGGGTACACAGATACGCAGTATTTT. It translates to CASSRRAGYTDTQYF.

The CDR3 sequence: CASRRSGTNSYEQYF. In nucleotides, the CDR3 is TGTGCCAGCAGGCGTTCTGGGACTAACTCCTACGAGCAGTACTTC. The chain uses TRBV27 and TRBJ2-7, with 7 bases matching TRBD2. Trimming at V came to 6 bases and at J to 0 bases, leaving 8 bases not matched to a gene. The CDR3 runs to 15 residues. Germline assignment: CDR1 MNHEY and CDR2 SMNVEV (reference sequence).

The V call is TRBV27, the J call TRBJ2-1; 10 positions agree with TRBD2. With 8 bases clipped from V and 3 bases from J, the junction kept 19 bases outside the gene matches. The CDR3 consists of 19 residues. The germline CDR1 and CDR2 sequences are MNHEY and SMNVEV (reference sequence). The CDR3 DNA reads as TGTGCCAGCCGGTTGCTAACCGGGACTAGCGTAGGGGGCTACAATGAGCAGTTCTTC. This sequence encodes CASRLLTGTSVGGYNEQFF.